These 2 T cell receptor beta chains share one sample of origin, sequenced in a study of blood T cell repertoires in COVID-19. The protocol was immunoSEQ multiplex PCR, while the TCRdb copy is restricted to in-frame clones and leaves out a portion. The data contain 61,000 or so clones, roughly 80% of them seen just once; the ten biggest clones take up less than 6%. The sequenced sample consisted of peripheral blood. The receptors shown here come from a woman aged 70-85 years with acute or convalescent COVID-19.

This chain uses TRBV6-2 or TRBV6-3 with TRBJ1-2; TRBD1 agrees at 7 bases. The germline CDR1 and CDR2 sequences are MNHEY and SVGEGT. This CDR3 is built from 14 residues. The V gene end was trimmed by 2 bases and the J gene end by 5 bases; junction bases not matched to a gene: 5. CDR3 sequence reads: CASSYDRARYGYTF. DNA for the CDR3: TGTGCCAGCAGTTACGACAGGGCGCGATATGGCTACACCTTC.

V usage is TRBV18 and J usage is TRBJ2-1; 11 bases fit TRBD2. Germline V CDR1 and CDR2: KGHSH, LQKENI. V gave up 1 base and J gave up 7 bases; unmatched junction bases: 6. The CDR3 extends over 16 amino acids. The CDR3 region is CASSPLGSGGANEQFF. The CDR3 coding sequence is TGTGCCAGCTCACCACTCGGTAGCGGGGGGGCTAATGAGCAGTTCTTC.